The T cell receptor beta chain under discussion was sequenced for a study of cytotoxic CD8 clonotypes in ibrutinib-treated CLL. Study at large: The samples contained about 250,000 productive templates on average. They also contained an average of approximately 100,000 productive rearrangements. Study-wide points: Exceeding age-matched healthy donors, baseline clonality also tracked the counts of circulating CD8+ T cells. Lymph node repertoires were not studied, and sampling times were unmatched. Public clonotypes were seen rarely and were contracted or stable on treatment.

As to this clone: The antigen is undetermined.

Data came from immunoSEQ multiplex PCR; TCRdb stores just in-frame clones and leaves some out. The repertoire includes roughly 51,000 clones, roughly 53% of them detected once, and about 31% sits in the top ten. In germline, CDR1 is SGHTA, CDR2 FQGNSA. The V and J ends lost 5 bases and 0 bases respectively, with 7 bases between them. The length of the CDR3 is 13 residues. Sample: PBMCs, taken after 12 months of ibrutinib treatment. The chain has TRBV7-2 and TRBJ1-1; D unresolved. This receptor was obtained from a human donor with chronic lymphocytic leukemia. The CDR3 region is CASSPGMNTEAFF. CDR3 nucleotides: TGTGCCAGCAGCCCGGGAATGAACACTGAAGCTTTCTTT.